The 2 T cell receptor beta chains below were found in one sample sequenced in a study of T cells in Graves' hyperthyroidism and ophthalmopathy. TCR beta CDR3 regions were amplified from RNA transcripts. In the first-round RT-PCR of the TCR CDR3, the HTBI primer set was used. TCRdb passed the multiplex PCR reads through MiXCR, listing each CDR3 protein once. The table shows about 350,000 distinct CDR3 sequences, with approximately 15% occurring only once. Sequenced: blood. These receptors came from a young woman with Graves' hyperthyroidism.

This clonotype occurred many times. J is TRBJ1-4 and V is TRBV28, with TRBD1 identical over 8 bases. Germline V lookup: CDR1 MDHEN, CDR2 SYDVKM. The CDR3 length is 14 residues. V lost 6 bases and J lost 9; bases outside the gene matches: 9. CDR3 in amino acids: CASSQTGGLKKLFF. In nucleotides, the CDR3 is TGTGCCAGCAGCCAAACAGGGGGGTTGAAAAAACTGTTTTTT.

This clonotype was detected many times. The rearrangement joins TRBV2 to TRBJ2-1; D possibly corresponds to TRBD2 (6 bases). Trimming stripped 8 bases from V and 4 bases from J, with 18 bases between. Germline lookup yields CDR1 SNHLY and CDR2 FYNNEI. The CDR3 sequence is 15 residues long. The CDR3 DNA reads TGTGCCAGCGGGGGTATAGCGGCTACATACAATGAGCAGTTCTTC. Its protein is CASGGIAATYNEQFF.